This is a list of T cell receptor beta chains from one sample in a study of T cells after yellow fever vaccination. MiXCR, run by TCRdb on the 5' RACE reads, gives a single entry per CDR3 protein. The sample records under 500,000 distinct CDR3 sequences, roughly a sixth being singletons. This specimen was PBMCs, taken before the yellow fever booster vaccination. The receptors come from a young man who received the YFV17D yellow fever vaccine. The CDR3 runs from the conserved cysteine through the conserved F or W. Clone size is given for some rows only: seen once, a few or many times, or a class if the clone is expanded.

j_call,clone_size,v_call,cdr3_aa
TRBJ2-1,-,TRBV19,CASRLGDNEQFF
TRBJ1-1,-,TRBV10-3,CAISVMRGTEAFF
TRBJ2-3,-,TRBV20-1,CSARDPLRSTDTQYF
TRBJ2-5,-,TRBV27,CASSRGGGIWETQYF
TRBJ2-2,-,TRBV29-1,CSVFTTNTGELFF
TRBJ2-5,few,TRBV7-7,CASSLGTASETQYF
TRBJ1-2,few,TRBV10-3,CAISETEGDYGYTF
TRBJ2-3,few,TRBV9,CASSPGLAFTDTQYF
TRBJ1-5,many,TRBV7-2,CASSWDSYNQPQHF
TRBJ2-1,few,TRBV5-1,CASSLTSGGGNEQFF
TRBJ2-7,few,TRBV10-3,CAISAGLLGMGEQYF
TRBJ1-1,few,TRBV6-2/TRBV6-3,CASTRDRGHLGNTEAFF
TRBJ1-2,-,TRBV29-1,CSSRTGGHGYTF
TRBJ2-3,-,TRBV7-6,CASSPRGGLAGADTQYF
TRBJ1-2,-,TRBV3-1,CASSQEPGADGYTF
TRBJ1-4,few,TRBV10-2,CASSERDGNEKLFF
TRBJ1-1,once,TRBV12-3/TRBV12-4,CASRSGQSDTEAFF
TRBJ2-7,-,TRBV29-1,CSARTSSYEQYF
TRBJ2-1,few,TRBV10-3,CAISEQDARTYNEQFF
TRBJ2-3,many,TRBV4-3,CASSQITGTSGDTQYF
TRBJ2-3,-,TRBV24-1,CATSPGQGYTQYF
TRBJ1-2,many,TRBV12-3/TRBV12-4,CASSFLGGGYTF
TRBJ1-2,few,TRBV2,CAKGGGPYGYTF
TRBJ2-1,many,TRBV7-2,CASSLLAGGYNEQFF
TRBJ2-3,-,TRBV7-3,CASSLVGQGITDTQYF
TRBJ2-1,-,TRBV28,CASSFPRGRTSYNEQFF
TRBJ1-2,many,TRBV29-1,CSVDLGYGYTF
TRBJ1-1,-,TRBV12-5,CASGALHTGLTEAFF
TRBJ1-1,-,TRBV20-1,CSARSPGGNTEAFF